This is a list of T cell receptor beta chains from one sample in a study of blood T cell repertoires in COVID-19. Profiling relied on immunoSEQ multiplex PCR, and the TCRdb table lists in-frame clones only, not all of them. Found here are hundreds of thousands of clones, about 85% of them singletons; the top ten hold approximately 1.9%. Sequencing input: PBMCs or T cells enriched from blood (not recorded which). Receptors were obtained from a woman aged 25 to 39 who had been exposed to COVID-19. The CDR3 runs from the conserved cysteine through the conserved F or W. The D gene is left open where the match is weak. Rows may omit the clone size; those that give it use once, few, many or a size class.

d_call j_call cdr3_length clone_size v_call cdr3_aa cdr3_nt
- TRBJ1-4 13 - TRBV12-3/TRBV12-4 CASRQGFNEKLFF TGTGCCAGCAGGCAGGGGTTTAATGAAAAACTGTTTTTT
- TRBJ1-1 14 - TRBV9 CASSSHWRNTEAFF TGTGCCAGCAGTAGTCATTGGAGAAACACTGAAGCTTTCTTT
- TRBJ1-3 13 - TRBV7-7 CASSSDTGNTIYF TGTGCTAGCAGCTCAGACACCGGAAACACCATATATTTT
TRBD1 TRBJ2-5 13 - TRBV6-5 CASSWTGGETQYF TGTGCCAGCAGTTGGACAGGGGGAGAGACCCAGTACTTC
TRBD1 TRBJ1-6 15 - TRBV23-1 CASYRGKVSNSPLHF TGCGCCAGCTACAGGGGAAAGGTTTCAAATTCACCCCTCCACTTT
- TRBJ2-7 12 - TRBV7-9 CASSSLFYEQYF TGTGCCAGCAGCTCCCTTTTCTACGAGCAGTACTTC
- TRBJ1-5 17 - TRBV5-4 CASSLGPAEHSNQPQHF TGTGCCAGCAGCTTGGGACCGGCGGAACATAGCAATCAGCCCCAGCATTTT
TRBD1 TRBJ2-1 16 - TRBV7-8 CASSLEPGGNYNEQFF TGTGCCAGCAGCTTAGAGCCAGGGGGCAACTACAATGAGCAGTTCTTC
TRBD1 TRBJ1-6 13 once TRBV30 CAWNGQGNSPLHF TGTGCCTGGAATGGACAGGGAAATTCACCCCTCCACTTT
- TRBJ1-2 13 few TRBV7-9 CASSPDGDYGYTF TGTGCCAGCAGTCCGGACGGGGACTATGGCTACACCTTC
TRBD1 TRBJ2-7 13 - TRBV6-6 CASSRQGAHEQYF TGTGCCAGCAGTAGACAGGGGGCCCACGAGCAGTACTTC
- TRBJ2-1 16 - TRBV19 CASSMNRERAYNEQFF TGTGCCAGTAGTATGAACCGGGAGAGAGCCTACAATGAGCAGTTCTTC
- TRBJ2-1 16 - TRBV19 CASSIQSGLSNNEQFF TGTGCCAGTAGTATCCAGTCAGGGTTGAGCAACAATGAGCAGTTCTTC
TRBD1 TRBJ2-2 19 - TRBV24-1 CATSDLGDSYRGVAGELFF TGTGCCACCAGTGATTTAGGCGATAGCTACAGGGGGGTTGCCGGGGAGCTGTTTTTT
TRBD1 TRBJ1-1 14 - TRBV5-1 CASSLTGGIAEAFF TGCGCCAGCAGCTTGACAGGGGGCATCGCTGAAGCTTTCTTT
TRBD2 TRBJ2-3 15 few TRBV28 CASSSPGGRTDTQYF TGTGCCAGCAGTTCCCCGGGGGGGCGCACAGATACGCAGTATTTT
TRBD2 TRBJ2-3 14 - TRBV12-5 CASGGTIPTDTQYF TGTGCTAGTGGGGGGACTATCCCAACAGATACGCAGTATTTT
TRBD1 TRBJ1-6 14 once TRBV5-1 CASSSGQGNSPLHF TGCGCCAGCAGCTCGGGACAGGGAAATTCACCCCTCCACTTT
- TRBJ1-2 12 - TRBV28 CASSLADYGYTF TGTGCCAGCAGCCTGGCCGACTATGGCTACACCTTC
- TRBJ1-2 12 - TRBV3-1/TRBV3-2 CASTADSYGYTF TGTGCCAGCACCGCCGACTCCTATGGCTACACCTTC
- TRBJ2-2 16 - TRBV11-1 CASSPAGALPLGELFF TGTGCCAGCAGCCCTGCGGGGGCCTTACCTTTGGGGGAGCTGTTTTTT
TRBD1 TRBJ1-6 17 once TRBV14 CASSKRTGGIHNSPLHF TGTGCCAGCAGCAAAAGGACAGGGGGCATCCATAATTCACCCCTCCACTTT
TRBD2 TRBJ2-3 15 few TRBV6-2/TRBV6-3 CASSPSGATTDTQYF TGTGCCAGCAGCCCAAGCGGGGCGACCACAGATACGCAGTATTTT
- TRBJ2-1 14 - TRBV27 CASKGLGYYNEQFF TGTGCCAGCAAGGGGCTGGGGTACTACAATGAGCAGTTCTTC
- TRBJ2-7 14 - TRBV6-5 CASNWRDSSYEQYF TGTGCCAGCAATTGGCGGGACAGCTCCTACGAGCAGTACTTC
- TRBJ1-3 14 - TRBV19 CASSIWTGGNTIYF TGTGCCAGTAGTATCTGGACCGGAGGGAACACCATATATTTT
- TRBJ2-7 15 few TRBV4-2 CASSQGSGTLYEQYF TGTGCCAGCAGCCAGGGATCCGGGACACTATACGAGCAGTACTTC
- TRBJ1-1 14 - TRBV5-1 CASSLVAGDGEAFF TGCGCCAGCAGCTTGGTAGCGGGGGACGGTGAAGCTTTCTTT
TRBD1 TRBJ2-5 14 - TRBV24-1 CATSDWTGAETQYF TGTGCCACCAGTGACTGGACAGGGGCGGAGACCCAGTACTTC
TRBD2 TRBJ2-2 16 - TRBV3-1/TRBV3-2 CASSQPGLVNTGELFF TGTGCCAGCAGCCAACCGGGACTAGTAAACACCGGGGAGCTGTTTTTT
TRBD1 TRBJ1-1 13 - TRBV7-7 CASGQGPNTEAFF TGTGCTAGCGGACAGGGCCCGAACACTGAAGCTTTCTTT
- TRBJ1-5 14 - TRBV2 CASSEAGRNQPQHF TGTGCCAGCAGTGAAGCGGGCAGGAATCAGCCCCAGCATTTT
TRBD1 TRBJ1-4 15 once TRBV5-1 CASSLGQATNEKLFF TGCGCCAGCAGCTTAGGACAGGCAACTAATGAAAAACTGTTTTTT
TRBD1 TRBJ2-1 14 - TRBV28 CASSRTGVRDEQFF TGTGCCAGCAGTCGGACAGGGGTAAGGGATGAGCAGTTCTTC
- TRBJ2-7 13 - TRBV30 CAWSLTGGYEQYF TGTGCCTGGAGTCTGACAGGAGGCTACGAGCAGTACTTC
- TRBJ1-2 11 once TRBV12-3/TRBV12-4 CASSSLYGYTF TGTGCCAGCAGTTCCCTCTATGGCTACACCTTC
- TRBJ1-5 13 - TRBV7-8 CASSRSDIQPQHF TGTGCCAGCAGCCGTTCGGACATTCAGCCCCAGCATTTT
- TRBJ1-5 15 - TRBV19 CASSSVPDGNQPQHF TGTGCCAGTTCCTCAGTTCCTGATGGCAATCAGCCCCAGCATTTT
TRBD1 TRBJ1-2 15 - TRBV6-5 CASSSRAGQGYGYTF TGTGCCAGCAGTTCTAGAGCGGGACAGGGCTATGGCTACACCTTC
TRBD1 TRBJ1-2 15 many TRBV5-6 CASRQTGGITYGYTF TGTGCCAGCAGACAAACAGGGGGCATCACCTATGGCTACACCTTC
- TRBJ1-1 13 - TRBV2 CASGNLMNTEAFF TGTGCCAGCGGCAACCTTATGAACACTGAAGCTTTCTTT
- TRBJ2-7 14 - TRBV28 CASSDPGGPYEQYF TGTGCCAGCAGTGATCCGGGGGGCCCCTACGAGCAGTACTTC
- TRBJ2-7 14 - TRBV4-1 CASSQEAASYEQYF TGCGCCAGCAGCCAAGAGGCGGCATCCTACGAGCAGTACTTC
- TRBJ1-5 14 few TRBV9 CASSVDGGNQPQHF TGTGCCAGCAGCGTAGACGGAGGAAATCAGCCCCAGCATTTT
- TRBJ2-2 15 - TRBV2 CVSGRPGGVTGELFF TGTGTCAGCGGAAGGCCCGGGGGAGTAACCGGGGAGCTGTTTTTT
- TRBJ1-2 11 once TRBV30 CAWTPQTGYTF TGTGCCTGGACCCCACAGACCGGCTACACCTTC